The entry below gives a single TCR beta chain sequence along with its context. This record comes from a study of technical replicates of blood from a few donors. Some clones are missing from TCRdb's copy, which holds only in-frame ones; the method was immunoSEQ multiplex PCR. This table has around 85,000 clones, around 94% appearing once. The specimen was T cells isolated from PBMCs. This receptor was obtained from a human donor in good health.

The CDR3 reads CASSSQGSQPQHF. In DNA, the CDR3 is TGTGCCAGCAGCTCACAGGGGAGTCAGCCCCAGCATTTT. V gene TRBV7-9 combines with J gene TRBJ1-5; TRBD1 aligns across 7 bases. CDR3 length: 13 residues. Germline CDR1 SEHNR, CDR2 FQNEAQ (reference sequence). The J segment lost 6 bases and the V segment lost 4 bases, leaving 3 bases of the junction unmatched.